The source of this T cell receptor (beta chain) is a study of T cell repertoires in cytomegalovirus infection. This clonotype was seen more than once but under ten times. Its cognate antigen is unknown. Using its own MiXCR run on the reads, TCRdb lists one record per CDR3 protein. Among under 850,000 distinct CDR3 sequences listed, around a third were seen once. The V gene end was trimmed by 1 base and the J gene end by 8 bases; junction bases not matched to a gene: 14. This CDR3 has 17 amino acids. Germline values: CDR1 SGHVS, CDR2 FNYEAQ. Sequences were derived from cultured PBMCs, sampled from culture after CMV antigen stimulation. The chain combines TRBV7-6 with TRBJ2-1; 7 nucleotides match TRBD2. The TCR comes from a human donor in good health (CMV status not recorded). Some clones in this sample may be carry-over from other donors' samples. The CDR3 sequence: CASSLVGLAEIWDEQFF. The CDR3, as DNA: TGTGCCAGCAGCTTAGTGGGGCTAGCGGAGATTTGGGATGAGCAGTTCTTC.